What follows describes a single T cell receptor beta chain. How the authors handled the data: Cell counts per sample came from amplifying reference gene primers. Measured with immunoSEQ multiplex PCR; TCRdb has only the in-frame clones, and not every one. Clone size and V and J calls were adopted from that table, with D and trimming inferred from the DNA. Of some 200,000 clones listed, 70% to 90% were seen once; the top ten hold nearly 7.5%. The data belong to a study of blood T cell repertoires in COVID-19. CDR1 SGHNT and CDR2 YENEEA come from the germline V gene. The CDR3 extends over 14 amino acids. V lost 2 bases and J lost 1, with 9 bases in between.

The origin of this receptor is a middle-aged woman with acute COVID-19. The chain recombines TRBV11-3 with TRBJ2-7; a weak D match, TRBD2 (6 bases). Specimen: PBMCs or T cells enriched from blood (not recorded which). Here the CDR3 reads CASSLHAGSYEQYF. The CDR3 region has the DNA TGTGCCAGCAGCTTACACGCGGGATCCTACGAGCAGTACTTC.